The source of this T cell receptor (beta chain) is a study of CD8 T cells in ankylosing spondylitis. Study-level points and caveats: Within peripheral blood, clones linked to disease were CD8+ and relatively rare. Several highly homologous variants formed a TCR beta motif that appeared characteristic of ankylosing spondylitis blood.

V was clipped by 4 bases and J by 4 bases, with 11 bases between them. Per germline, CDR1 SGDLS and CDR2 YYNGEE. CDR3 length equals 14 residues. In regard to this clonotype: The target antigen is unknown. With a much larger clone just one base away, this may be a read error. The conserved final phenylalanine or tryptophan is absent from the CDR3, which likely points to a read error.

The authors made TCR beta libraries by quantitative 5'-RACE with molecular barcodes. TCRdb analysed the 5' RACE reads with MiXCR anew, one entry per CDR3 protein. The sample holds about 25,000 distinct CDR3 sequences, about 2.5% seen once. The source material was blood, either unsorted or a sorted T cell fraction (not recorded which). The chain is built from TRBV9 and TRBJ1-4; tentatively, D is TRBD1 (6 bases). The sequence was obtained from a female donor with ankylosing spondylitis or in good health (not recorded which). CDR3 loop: CASSLGQSNEKLFL. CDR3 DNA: TGTGCCAGCAGCCTCGGACAGAGTAATGAAAAACTGTTTCTT.